The clone carrying this T cell receptor beta chain showed up just once. The antigen is unknown. The V segment lost 5 bases and the J segment 2 bases; nucleotides outside the gene matches: 19. CDR1 is MGHRA and CDR2 is YSYEKL in the germline V gene. The CDR3 is 19 residues long. The sample originates from a study of cytomegalovirus exposure and HLA in healthy donors. Amplification used 60 Vbeta primers and 13 Jbeta primers. As processed by the authors: The count from a later analysis was some 80 million unique TCR beta chains, roughly 11 million of them shared. Using immunoSEQ multiplex PCR, the repertoire was profiled, and TCRdb retains in-frame clones only, with some absent. V, J and clone size are those of that table, while D and trimming were read from the DNA. The table shows about 160,000 clones, with roughly 80% occurring only once. General study findings and limits: Cytomegalovirus-associated status was assigned to approximately 160 TCR beta chains. Trimming of TCR beta V- and J-genes showed a link, identified in a later analysis, to a missense DCLRE1C variant.

The chain combines TRBV4-1 with TRBJ2-3; 7 bases are shared with TRBD2. Specimen: PBMCs. The receptor was isolated from a man between 50 and 59 years old in good health and CMV-seropositive. CDR3 DNA: TGCGCCAGCAGCGAACACAGTTGGGTGGGGGAGGGGAACACAGATACGCAGTATTTT. The encoded protein is CASSEHSWVGEGNTDTQYF.